This T cell receptor beta chain was found in a study of blood T cell repertoires in COVID-19. Across the study: Material from acute and convalescent COVID-19 was sourced from the United States, Italy and Spain. Sample material is recorded as cDNA or gDNA derived from T cells, B-cell-depleted T cells, or PBMCs.

In the source study's methods: Reference gene primer amplification gave nucleated cell count estimates. Sequenced by immunoSEQ multiplex PCR; TCRdb stores in-frame clones only, minus some. V and J calls plus clone size are reproduced from that table; the DNA served to infer D and trimming. Of some 150,000 clones in the sample, roughly 90% were seen once. Germline V lookup: CDR1 MDHEN, CDR2 SYDVKM. V lost 7 bases to trimming and J lost 3 bases; unmatched junction nucleotides: 6. The CDR3 totals 13 residues. This receptor was taken from a man aged 60-69 years with active or convalescent COVID-19. The sequenced material came from peripheral blood. The chain combines TRBV28 with TRBJ2-7; 7 positions agree with TRBD1. As DNA, the CDR3 is TGTGCCAGCACCAGGACAGGCCGCTACGAGCAGTACTTC. This codes for CASTRTGRYEQYF.